The T cell receptor (beta chain) described here comes from a study of blood T cell repertoires in COVID-19. The overall study: Sources were T cells, B-cell-depleted T cells, or PBMCs; the material itself was cDNA or gDNA.

Participant ages covered about 18 to 100 years across some 25 US areas. Participants' reported clinical history set cohort assignment. V was clipped by 5 bases and J by 4 bases, with 16 bases between them. The CDR3 totals 15 residues. Germline V gene lookup returns CDR1 SEHNR and CDR2 FQNEAQ (reference sequence). This clone was counted a single time. This table comes from immunoSEQ multiplex PCR, and its TCRdb copy is limited to in-frame clones, with some not included. The data show 60,000 to 80,000 clones, more than 80% seen once. Sequences were obtained from PBMCs or T cells enriched from blood (not recorded which). This rearrangement joins TRBV7-9 to TRBJ2-3; D perhaps matches TRBD1 (7 bases). The TCR originated in a woman between 35 and 50 years old with acute COVID-19. CDR3 DNA sequence: TGTGCCAGCAGCCAAACCCAGGGGGGTGCAGATACGCAGTATTTT. It codes for CASSQTQGGADTQYF.